The present TCR beta chain was sequenced within a study of T cells in Graves' hyperthyroidism and ophthalmopathy. Study-wide results and caveats: Researchers report that a 13 V-J model separated ophthalmopathy from stable hyperthyroidism.

This clonotype has only a few counts. The antigen remains undetermined. A much more abundant neighbour one base away suggests this may be a read error. It is likely a read error, because the conserved phenylalanine at the end of the CDR3 is missing. Authors of the study amplified TCR beta CDR3 regions from RNA transcripts. With the HTBI primer set, the TCR CDR3 went through a first round of RT-PCR. MiXCR, applied by TCRdb to the multiplex PCR reads, yields one record per CDR3 protein. The table includes approximately 430,000 distinct CDR3 sequences, approximately 15% detected once. The germline CDR1 and CDR2 sequences are MNHNS and SASEGT. Trimming took off 2 bases at V and 2 bases at J, with 9 bases between the two ends. This CDR3 has 14 residues.

V is TRBV6-1 and J is TRBJ2-5; no definite D call. The sample taken for sequencing was blood. The sequence came from a woman aged 18-29 years with Graves' hyperthyroidism. The CDR3 here is CASSEKVEQETQYL. The CDR3 nucleotides are TGTGCCAGCAGTGAAAAGGTGGAGCAAGAGACCCAGTACCTC.